This record covers a single TCR beta chain. Germline trimming cut 2 bases from V and 3 bases from J; bases unmatched to any gene: 13. Germline values: CDR1 SNHLY, CDR2 FYNNEI. This CDR3 is built from 18 residues. Assay used: immunoSEQ multiplex PCR; TCRdb lists only in-frame clones, some missing. The sample records about 6,600 clones, 85% to 90% being singletons. This record comes from a study of memory CD8 T cells in hepatitis C reinfection. Time point defined: pre-reinfection, 55 to 20 weeks before reinfection detection. Sorted cells were sequenced directly ex vivo without any in vitro expansion. The origin of this receptor is a man aged 45-65 years with hepatitis C virus infection. The rearrangement links TRBV2 to TRBJ1-5; 7 bases are a match to TRBD1. Sequencing was carried out using naive CD8+ T cells sorted from blood. Here the CDR3 DNA reads TGTGCCAGCAGTGAATCACAGGGGTCCGCGATTCACAATCAGCCCCAGCATTTT. It yields the protein CASSESQGSAIHNQPQHF.